The clone carrying this TCR beta chain was counted ten times or more. Its antigen is currently unknown. The V and J ends lost 5 bases and 0 bases respectively, with 8 bases between them. The CDR3 runs to 14 residues. Looked up from germline, CDR1 is GTSNPN and CDR2 is SVGIG (reference sequence). These data are taken from a study of shared clonotypes between healthy human individuals. Across the study: The people who gave samples were a couple of women and three men aged 18 to 49.

Study results and limitations: Few donors restricted represented genetic and exposure-history diversity. On the whole, naive subsets had larger estimated richness than memory subsets had.

Only in-frame clones appear in the TCRdb table, and some are missing; sequencing was by immunoSEQ multiplex PCR. This sample carries nearly 1 million clones, over 60% of them seen once, and the ten largest clones take nearly 1.5%. The rearrangement joins TRBV30 to TRBJ1-6; maybe TRBD1 (6 bases). The receptor comes from a man younger than 35 in good health. The sequenced sample was memory CD4+ T cells sorted from blood. Stated subset: CD45RA-negative fraction. The chain's CDR3 is CAWQGSSYNSPLHF. The DNA for the CDR3 is TGTGCCTGGCAGGGGAGCTCCTATAATTCACCCCTCCACTTT.